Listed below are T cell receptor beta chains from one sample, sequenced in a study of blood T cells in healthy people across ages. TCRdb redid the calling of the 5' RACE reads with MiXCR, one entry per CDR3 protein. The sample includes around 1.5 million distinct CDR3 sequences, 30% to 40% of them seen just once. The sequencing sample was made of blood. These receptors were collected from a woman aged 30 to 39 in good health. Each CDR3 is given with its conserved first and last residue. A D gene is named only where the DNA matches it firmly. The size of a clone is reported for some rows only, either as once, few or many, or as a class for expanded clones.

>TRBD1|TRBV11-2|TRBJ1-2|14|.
CASSLEWTGDGYTF
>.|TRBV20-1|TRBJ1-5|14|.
CSARDYGGAQSQHF
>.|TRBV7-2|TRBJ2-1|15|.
CASSFSRAPHNEQFF
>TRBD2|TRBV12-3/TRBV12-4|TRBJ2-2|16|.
CASSLDPSGMVGELFF
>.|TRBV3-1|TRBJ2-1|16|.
CASSQDTVGSYNEQFF
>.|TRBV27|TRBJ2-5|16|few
CASSFLAAGIFRTQYF
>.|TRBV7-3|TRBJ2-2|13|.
CASSLTMAGELFF
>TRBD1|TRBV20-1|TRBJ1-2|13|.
CSAGTGGAYGYTF
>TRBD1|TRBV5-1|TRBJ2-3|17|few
CASSLALTGGAADTQYF
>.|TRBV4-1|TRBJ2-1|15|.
CASSQVVVSYNEQFF
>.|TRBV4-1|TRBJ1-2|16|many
CASSQDSVGASLGYTF
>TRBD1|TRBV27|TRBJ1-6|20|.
CASSSTGTGKIFSYNSPLHF
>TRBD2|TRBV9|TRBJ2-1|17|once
CASSVVTSGRVYNEQFF
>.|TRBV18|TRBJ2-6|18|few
CASSLYSGLSSGANVLTF
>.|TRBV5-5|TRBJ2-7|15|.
CASSLAGPGVYEQYF
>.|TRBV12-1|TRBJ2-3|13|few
CASSFAREYTQYF
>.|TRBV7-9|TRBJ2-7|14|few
CATEWDTSSYEQYF
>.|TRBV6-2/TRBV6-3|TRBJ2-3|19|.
CASSYPLPQRKKSTDTQYF
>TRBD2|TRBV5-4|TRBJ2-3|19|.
CASSLGGLAGALREDTQYF
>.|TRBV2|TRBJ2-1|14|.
CASSELFSYNEQFF
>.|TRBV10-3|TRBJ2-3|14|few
CAISKDSSTDTQYF
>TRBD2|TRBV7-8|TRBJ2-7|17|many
CASSLARARGGSYEQYF
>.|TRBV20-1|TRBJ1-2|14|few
CSASSNSPDYGYTF
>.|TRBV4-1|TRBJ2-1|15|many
CASSQGPGFDNEQFF
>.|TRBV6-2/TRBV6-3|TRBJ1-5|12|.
CASATGGQPQHF
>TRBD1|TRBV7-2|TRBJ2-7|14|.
CASSVSGTAYEQYF
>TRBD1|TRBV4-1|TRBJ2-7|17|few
CASSLGMPGQPPYEQYF
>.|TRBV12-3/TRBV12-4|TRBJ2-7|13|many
CASSLTSSGEQYF
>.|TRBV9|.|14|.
CASSLDGEDYEQYF
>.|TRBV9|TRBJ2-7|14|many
CASSVSQFSYEQYF
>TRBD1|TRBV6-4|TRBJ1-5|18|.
CASSVRDRDLMGNQPQHF
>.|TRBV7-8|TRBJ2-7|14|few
CASSLRNPFYEQYF
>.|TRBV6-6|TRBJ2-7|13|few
CASGDRWSLWQYF
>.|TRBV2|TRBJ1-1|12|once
CASSASVTEAFF
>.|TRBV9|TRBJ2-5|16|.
CASTLTEDSLQETQYF
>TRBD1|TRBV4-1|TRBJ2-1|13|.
CASLGGAGNGQFF
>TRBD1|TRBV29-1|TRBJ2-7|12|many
CSRNRDSYEQYF
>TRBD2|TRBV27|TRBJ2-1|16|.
CASSLKGPSGRNEQFF
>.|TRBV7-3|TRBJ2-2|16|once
CASSLGTAYSAGELFF
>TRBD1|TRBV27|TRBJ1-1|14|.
CASRTTGGNTEAFF
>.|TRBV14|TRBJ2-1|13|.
CASSTSSYNEQFF
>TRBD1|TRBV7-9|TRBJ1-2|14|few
CASSLLRGPDGYTF
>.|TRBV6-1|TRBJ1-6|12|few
CASSPWDSPLHF
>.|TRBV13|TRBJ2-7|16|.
CASSSGGTVANYEQYF
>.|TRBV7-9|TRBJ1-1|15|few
CASSPGWARGTEAFF
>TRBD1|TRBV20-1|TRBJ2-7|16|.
CSARDPGQGSLYEQYF